This TCR beta chain was identified in a study of molecular identifiers for immune sequencing clone quantification. Study findings and constraints: For effector cells, clones above 20 RNA copies held over 99% of molecules; for naive cells, under 1%. Clone sizes that are highly expanded could be underestimated when identical TCR molecules share a barcode.

Ten or more counts support this clonotype. What it binds is unknown. The length of the CDR3 is 13 residues. In germline, CDR1 is SQVTM, CDR2 ANQGSEA. One entry per CDR3 protein, called by TCRdb with MiXCR from the PCR reads. The sample carries about 510,000 distinct CDR3 sequences, about 22% recorded once. The sequence was collected from a human donor in good health. Some libraries in this study had Jurkat cell RNA spiked in. The sequenced material came from naive CD8+ T cells from blood, with Jurkat cell RNA spiked in. Documented subset: FACS-sorted CD8+CD4-CCR7+CD45RA+ naive T cells. V gene TRBV29-1 combines with J gene TRBJ2-4; 7 nucleotides agree with TRBD2. CDR3 nucleotides: TGCAGTGGACGCGGGAGTCTGGCGGACATTCAGTACTTC. Translating gives CSGRGSLADIQYF.